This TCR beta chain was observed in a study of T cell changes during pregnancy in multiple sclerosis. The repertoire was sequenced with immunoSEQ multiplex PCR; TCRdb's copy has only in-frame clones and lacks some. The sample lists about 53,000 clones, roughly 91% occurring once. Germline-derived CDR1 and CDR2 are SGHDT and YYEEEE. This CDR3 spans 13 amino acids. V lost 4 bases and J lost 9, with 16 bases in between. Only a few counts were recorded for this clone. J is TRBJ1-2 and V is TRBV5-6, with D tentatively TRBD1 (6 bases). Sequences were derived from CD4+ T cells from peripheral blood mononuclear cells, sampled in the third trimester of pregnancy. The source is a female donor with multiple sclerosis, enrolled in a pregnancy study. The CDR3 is CASSILTGGSYTF. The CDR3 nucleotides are TGTGCCAGCAGCATACTGACAGGCGGAAGCTACACCTTC.